This T cell receptor beta chain was profiled in a study of cytomegalovirus exposure and HLA in healthy donors (TCRdb year 2017). For the study in its entirety: According to a later analysis, the approximately 120 validation repertoires were produced on the same platform as the roughly 600 repertoires of the first cohort. The study was designed to test whether signatures of past pathogen exposure could be identified by cataloging public T cell receptors. In addition to the first cohort of 666 subjects, a separate validation cohort of approximately 120 different subjects was used. To predict cytomegalovirus infection status, the study combined high-throughput TCR immunosequencing, statistical association of individual TCRs with disease status, and machine learning. The full study reports these points: A later analysis had no HLA typing for the validation cohort, so co-occurrence there was scored across all 130 or so repertoires. The authors suggested that the approach could potentially be generalized to other disease states and immunological phenotypes. A few of the identified cytomegalovirus-associated TCR beta chains were confirmed in vitro to be specific for cytomegalovirus antigens. In the study, roughly 160 TCR beta chains were listed as associated with cytomegalovirus. The classifier was reported to diagnose cytomegalovirus status with high specificity and sensitivity in both the original cohort and the validation cohort. Of the cluster scores, roughly 95% were above 0 in a later analysis, which found that TCRs clustered in the first cohort also tended to co-occur in the 95 to 150 validation repertoires. Across donors, most TCR sequences were observed very rarely, whereas some public TCRs were present in many individuals.

The donors were included in the validation cohort of over a hundred subjects, a group kept apart from the approximately 700-subject first cohort. Library preparation employed the immunoSEQ multiplex PCR assay. As for the authors' bioinformatics: A statistical classification framework was developed to diagnose cytomegalovirus status using the catalog of TCR beta chain sequences. TCRdb provides this immuneACCESS table in a form limited to in-frame rearrangements. Some clones are lacking; in checked studies, under half of them reflect an unresolved V gene, and why the rest are absent is not known. V and J calls and clone size follow that table, whereas D and trimming were derived from the DNA. In this sample the table shows approximately 100,000 clones, approximately 88% of which occur a single time. Roughly 3.9% of the sample is taken by the ten largest. Of note for this clone: The clone's antigen remains unknown. Base qualities are not recorded, but no much larger clone differs from it by a single base.

This TCR came from a woman aged 25 to 39 in good health and CMV-seronegative. The specimen sequenced was PBMCs.

In nucleotides, the sequence is TGTGCCAGCAGTCCCGGCAGGGGCTTGCCGAACACTGAAGCTTTCTTT. Its amino acids are CASSPGRGLPNTEAFF. The sequence joins TRBV5-6 to TRBJ1-1; TRBD1 is a weak D gene call, 6 bases matching. Trimming at the junction amounts to 5 bases on V and 1 base on J, and the germline ends lie 18 bases apart. The CDR3, cysteine through phenylalanine, is 16 amino acids long. Just the 48-base CDR3 DNA is kept, in frame starting at base 1. The germline V gene sets CDR1 to SGHDT and CDR2 to YYEEEE.